Listed below are T cell receptor beta chains from one sample, sequenced in a study of blood T cell repertoires in COVID-19. Method: immunoSEQ multiplex PCR; TCRdb's copy keeps in-frame clones and lacks some. The sample has around 180,000 clones; 88% are singletons. The specimen sequenced was peripheral blood. The receptor source for this set is a human donor in a cohort sampled during active COVID-19. The CDR3 runs from the conserved cysteine through the conserved F or W. Each record gives: clone size, D gene, V gene, J gene, CDR3 DNA, CDR3 protein. A D gene is named only where the DNA matches it firmly. Clone size is given for some rows only: seen once, a few or many times, or a class if the clone is expanded.

-,-,TRBV27,TRBJ2-7,TGTGCCAGCAGGACAGGAGGAACCTACGAGCAGTACTTC,CASRTGGTYEQYF
-,-,TRBV5-4,TRBJ2-7,TGTGCCAGCAGCTTGGCGTCGAGCGGGCCCTCCTACGAGCAGTACTTC,CASSLASSGPSYEQYF
-,-,TRBV18,TRBJ2-7,TGTGCCAGCTCACCGGGACTGGACTCCTACGAGCAGTACTTC,CASSPGLDSYEQYF
-,-,TRBV5-4,TRBJ2-1,TGTGCCAGCAGCTTGGCCTCACAATACAATGAGCAGTTCTTC,CASSLASQYNEQFF
-,-,TRBV5-1,TRBJ2-1,TGCGCCAGCAGCAATCAGGTCTCCTACAATGAGCAGTTCTTC,CASSNQVSYNEQFF
-,TRBD1,TRBV9,TRBJ2-3,TGTGCCAGCAGCCTAGGCTGGGGGACAGGGGGGGCAGATACGCAGTATTTT,CASSLGWGTGGADTQYF
-,TRBD2,TRBV11-2,TRBJ2-3,TGTGCCAGCAGACTAGCGGGGGGGCCAGATACGCAGTATTTT,CASRLAGGPDTQYF
-,-,TRBV4-1,TRBJ2-7,TGCGCCAGCAGCCAAGAGGGCTGGCGGGAACCCTACGAGCAGTACTTC,CASSQEGWREPYEQYF
-,TRBD1,TRBV16,TRBJ2-1,TGTGCCAGCAGCCCAGGGGACAGGGGATCATGGAATGAGCAGTTCTTC,CASSPGDRGSWNEQFF
-,TRBD1,TRBV27,TRBJ1-6,TGTGCCAGCAGCTGGGACAGGGCTAATTCACCCCTCCACTTT,CASSWDRANSPLHF
-,TRBD1,TRBV5-6,TRBJ2-6,TGTGCCAGCAGCTATTCGGGACAGGCCCTCTCTGGGGCCAACGTCCTGACTTTC,CASSYSGQALSGANVLTF
few,-,TRBV13,TRBJ1-1,TGTGCCAGCAGTGCAGGGTCGGGCCAAGCTTTCTTT,CASSAGSGQAFF
-,TRBD2,TRBV28,TRBJ2-1,TGTGCCAGCAGAACCTCCGGGACTAGCGCTTACAATGAGCAGTTCTTC,CASRTSGTSAYNEQFF
-,TRBD1,TRBV5-1,TRBJ2-5,TGCGCCAGCAGCTTGCCGACAGGGGTACAAGAGACCCAGTACTTC,CASSLPTGVQETQYF
-,-,TRBV3-1/TRBV3-2,TRBJ2-1,TGTGCCAGCAGCCCCCGGCTGGGACTCAGGAATGAGCAGTTCTTC,CASSPRLGLRNEQFF
-,-,TRBV18,TRBJ2-5,TGTGCCAGCTCACCCAGACAAGAGACCCAGTACTTC,CASSPRQETQYF
-,-,TRBV21-1,TRBJ2-7,TGTGCCAGCCTCCCACAAACGGGCTCCTACGAGCAGTACTTC,CASLPQTGSYEQYF
-,-,TRBV30,TRBJ2-3,TGTGCCTGGACAGGGACAGATACGCAGTATTTT,CAWTGTDTQYF
-,-,TRBV29-1,TRBJ1-1,TGCAGCGTCAAAATGGGAGGGAATGGGGTGCACACTGAAGCTTTCTTT,CSVKMGGNGVHTEAFF
-,-,TRBV27,TRBJ1-1,TGTGCCAGCAGTTCCGAACGGGGAAGAAGGTTTGGCGCTGAAGCTTTCTTT,CASSSERGRRFGAEAFF
-,-,TRBV19,TRBJ1-1,TGTGCCAGTAGTATAACGGGTAAGAACACTGAAGCTTTCTTT,CASSITGKNTEAFF
-,-,TRBV5-4,TRBJ1-2,TGTGCCAGCAGCTCCCCGGGACTGGCAAACTATGGCTACACCTTC,CASSSPGLANYGYTF
-,-,TRBV9,TRBJ2-2,TGTGCCAGCAGCGTAGCTACGGGAAGACAGGAAAGTCCCACCGGGGAGCTGTTTTTT,CASSVATGRQESPTGELFF
-,-,TRBV6-5,TRBJ1-3,TGTGCCAGCAGTCCTCGGAGCTCTGGAAACACCATATATTTT,CASSPRSSGNTIYF
few,-,TRBV5-4,TRBJ2-3,TGTGCCAGCAGAATAGACGGGGATACGCAGTATTTT,CASRIDGDTQYF
-,-,TRBV4-3,TRBJ2-7,TGCGCCAGCAGCCAAGATCTATTAGGGCAGGGCTACGAGCAGTACTTC,CASSQDLLGQGYEQYF
-,TRBD2,TRBV11-2,TRBJ2-2,TGTGCCAGCAGCTTAGATCTGGTTGGCGGGAGACGGGAGCTGTTTTTT,CASSLDLVGGRRELFF
-,TRBD1,TRBV19,TRBJ1-2,TGTGCCAGTAGTAGAGGCCAGGGGGTCTTCTATGGCTACACCTTC,CASSRGQGVFYGYTF
few,TRBD1,TRBV6-2/TRBV6-3,TRBJ1-6,TGTGCCAGCAGTTACCGGAACCCGGGACAGGGAGGGTCACCCCTCCACTTT,CASSYRNPGQGGSPLHF
-,TRBD2,TRBV4-1,TRBJ2-7,TGCGCCAGCAGCCAAGCACAACTAGCGGGCCTCTACGAGCAGTACTTC,CASSQAQLAGLYEQYF
-,-,TRBV18,TRBJ2-3,TGTGCCAGCTCACTTACGTTCGGGACTTACACAGATACGCAGTATTTT,CASSLTFGTYTDTQYF
-,-,TRBV7-8,TRBJ1-5,TGTGCCAGCAGCTTAGAGTCCGGTGTAAGCAATCAGCCCCAGCATTTT,CASSLESGVSNQPQHF
-,-,TRBV28,TRBJ1-6,TGTGCCAGCAGTTTCCCCCCCGGCAGGGGTTCACCCCTCCACTTT,CASSFPPGRGSPLHF
-,TRBD2,TRBV5-1,TRBJ2-2,TGCGCCAGCAGCTTCGGACTAGCGGGAGCGGGCGGGGAGCTGTTTTTT,CASSFGLAGAGGELFF
-,-,TRBV5-5,TRBJ2-1,TGTGCCAGCAGCTTGGCAGGTAGCGGATACAATGAGCAGTTCTTC,CASSLAGSGYNEQFF
many,-,TRBV11-2,TRBJ2-1,TGTGCCAGCAGCTTAGCTCCTAGTTCCTACAATGAGCAGTTCTTC,CASSLAPSSYNEQFF
-,TRBD2,TRBV9,TRBJ2-5,TGTGCCAGCAGCTCACGGGGGGGACTCAAAGAGACCCAGTACTTC,CASSSRGGLKETQYF
-,-,TRBV6-5,TRBJ2-3,TGTGCCACAGTCAGCGGTCTTAGCACAGATACGCAGTATTTT,CATVSGLSTDTQYF
-,-,TRBV12-3/TRBV12-4,TRBJ2-5,TGTGCCAGCAGTTTAACGGTGGAGACCCAGTACTTC,CASSLTVETQYF
-,TRBD2,TRBV6-5,TRBJ2-5,TGTGCCAGCAGGCTAGCGGGATTAAAGACCCAGTACTTC,CASRLAGLKTQYF
-,TRBD1,TRBV6-5,TRBJ1-2,TGTGCCAGCAGTCAGACAGGGTGGAGCTATGGCTACACCTTC,CASSQTGWSYGYTF
-,-,TRBV11-1,TRBJ1-1,TGTGCCAGCAGCTTAGGAATAGGGGCGCACACTGAAGCTTTCTTT,CASSLGIGAHTEAFF
-,TRBD2,TRBV7-9,TRBJ2-5,TGTGCCACCACAGTAGCGGGAGCGGCAGAGACCCAGTACTTC,CATTVAGAAETQYF
-,-,TRBV27,TRBJ1-4,TGTGCCAGCAGTTTAGCGAGTACAACTAATGAAAAACTGTTTTTT,CASSLASTTNEKLFF
-,-,TRBV5-1,TRBJ2-3,TGCGCCAGCAGCTTGGTTTTCAGGGGCACAGATACGCAGTATTTT,CASSLVFRGTDTQYF
-,-,TRBV4-3,TRBJ2-5,TGCGCCAGCAGCCAAGGTTCGAGATCGGGTGAGACCCAGTACTTC,CASSQGSRSGETQYF
-,-,TRBV7-9,TRBJ1-3,TGTGCCAGCAGGACCGGACACAGCGCTGGAAACACCATATATTTT,CASRTGHSAGNTIYF
-,TRBD1,TRBV9,TRBJ1-2,TGTGCCAGCAGCCTCGACAGGGCCCGTAACTATGGCTACACCTTC,CASSLDRARNYGYTF
-,TRBD1,TRBV5-1,TRBJ2-7,TGCGCCAGCGGTCCGGGACAGGGGGCCTACGAGCAGTACTTC,CASGPGQGAYEQYF
-,TRBD1,TRBV2,TRBJ1-1,TGTGCCAGCATTAGGGACAGAGCTACTAACACTGAAGCTTTCTTT,CASIRDRATNTEAFF
-,TRBD1,TRBV25-1,TRBJ2-5,TGTGCCAGCAGCATACAGGGGCAGCAGACCCAGTACTTC,CASSIQGQQTQYF
-,-,TRBV29-1,TRBJ2-5,TGCAGCGTTGATTCCCCGGGAGAGACCCAGTACTTC,CSVDSPGETQYF
-,TRBD1,TRBV2,TRBJ2-6,TGTGCCAGCAAAAGACAGGGGTCCTCTGGGGCCAACGTCCTGACTTTC,CASKRQGSSGANVLTF